The 21 T cell receptor beta chains presented below share a single source sample, sequenced in a study of blood T cells in healthy people across ages. Alongside a J-beta primer mix, a sample-barcoded 5' primer served in a second PCR lasting about 7 to 12 cycles. TCRdb re-analysed the 5' RACE reads in MiXCR, keeping a single row per CDR3 protein. The data show around 1.1 million distinct CDR3 sequences, with 30% to 40% seen just once and less than 15% held by the top ten. The sample consisted of blood. These receptors all stem from a man between 18 and 35 years old in good health.

The rearrangement joins TRBV6-2 or TRBV6-3 to TRBJ2-1; D unclear. Germline V gene lookup returns CDR1 MNHEY and CDR2 SVGEGT. V lost 5 bases, J lost 10 bases, and 24 bases lay in between. The CDR3 extends over 16 amino acids. The CDR3 DNA reads TGTGCCAGCAGTCCCACTTGGCAGGTGATCTCCTACGAGCAGTTCTTC. Amino acids: CASSPTWQVISYEQFF.

The CDR3 coding sequence is TGTGCCAGCAGCGCTATGAAGGTTTCTAACTATGGCTACACCTTC. This sequence encodes CASSAMKVSNYGYTF. The V gene is TRBV6-1, the J gene TRBJ1-2; D not certain. From germline, CDR1 is MNHNS and CDR2 SASEGT. The V end was cut by 6 bases, the J end by 0 bases, with 14 bases between. CDR3 length equals 15 residues.

In DNA, the CDR3 is TGTGCCAGCAGGATGGGACAGTATAGCAATCAGCCCCAGCATTTT. Its translation: CASRMGQYSNQPQHF. This chain uses TRBV2 with TRBJ1-5; 7 bases are shared with TRBD1. CDR3 size: 15 residues. Looked up from germline, CDR1 is SNHLY and CDR2 is FYNNEI. J was trimmed by 0 bases and V by 6 bases; bases with no gene match: 5.

This clonotype was seen a handful of times. The V and J genes are TRBV14 and TRBJ1-2; unclear D gene. Germline values: CDR1 SGHDN, CDR2 FVKESK. This CDR3 contains 13 residues. Trimming stripped 0 bases from V and 5 bases from J, with 7 bases between. The CDR3 coding sequence is TGTGCCAGCAGCCAAGAATGGGGTTATGGCTACACCTTC. Protein: CASSQEWGYGYTF.

This clonotype was counted once. The chain has TRBV16 and TRBJ1-1; D call uncertain. The CDR3 has 12 amino acids. V was cut by 0 bases and J by 6 bases, with 5 bases left in between. Per the germline V gene, CDR1 is KGHSY and CDR2 is FQNENV. CDR3 sequence (DNA): TGTGCCAGCAGCCAATCCAACTCTGAAGCTTTCTTT. This encodes CASSQSNSEAFF.

This clonotype appeared many times. The chain employs TRBV20-1 and TRBJ2-3, with D perhaps TRBD1 (6 bases). V dropped 5 bases and J dropped 6 bases, with 9 bases sitting between them. CDR1 and CDR2 (germline): DFQATT, SNEGSKA (reference sequence). The CDR3 length is 11 residues. CDR3 sequence: CSAQDSDTQYF. CDR3 nucleotides: TGCAGTGCTCAGGACAGTGATACGCAGTATTTT.

This clonotype was counted only a few times. The gene calls are TRBV10-3 and TRBJ2-1; 7 bases are shared with TRBD1. The CDR3 is 14 amino acids. V lost 4 bases, J lost 4 bases, and 4 bases stayed unmatched. Per germline, CDR1 ENHRY and CDR2 SYGVKD. CDR3 in DNA: TGTGCCATCAGTGGGGGACAGCAATACAATGAGCAGTTCTTC. This translates into CAISGGQQYNEQFF.

The V and J genes are TRBV29-1 and TRBJ1-1; 8 bases align to TRBD1. This CDR3 is built from 13 residues. The V gene's germline CDR1 is SQVTM and CDR2 ANQGSEA. Trimming at V came to 8 bases and at J to 1 base, leaving 6 bases not matched to a gene. The CDR3 loop reads CSTSQGGNTEAFF. The DNA for the CDR3 is TGCAGCACTTCACAGGGGGGGAACACTGAAGCTTTCTTT.

The V gene is TRBV24-1, the J gene TRBJ2-7; 10 positions agree with TRBD2. The DNA end is a closer match to TRBJ2-5, so the J assignment may be wrong. The CDR3 covers 16 residues. Germline lookup yields CDR1 KGHDR and CDR2 SFDVKD. CDR3 amino acids: CATSEASGGLQETQYF. The CDR3 nucleotides are TGTGCCACCAGTGAGGCTAGCGGGGGCCTCCAAGAGACCCAGTACTTC.

J is TRBJ1-1 and V is TRBV20-1; D ambiguous. Germline CDR1 is DFQATT and CDR2 is SNEGSKA (reference sequence). V shed 0 bases and J shed 3 bases, with 5 bases lying between them. The CDR3 runs to 12 residues. CDR3 residues: CSARDVDTEAFF. The CDR3, as DNA: TGCAGTGCTAGAGATGTGGACACTGAAGCTTTCTTT.

This clonotype was counted between two and nine times. V usage is TRBV4-1 and J usage is TRBJ2-3, with D possibly being TRBD1 (7 bases). The V gene lost 4 bases and the J gene lost 4 bases, with 15 bases spanning the gap. The V gene's germline CDR1 is MGHRA and CDR2 YSYEKL. This CDR3 region has 15 residues. Written as DNA, the CDR3 is TGCGCCAGCAGCCGCGGGACAGCCGTTTCAGATACGCAGTATTTT. It specifies CASSRGTAVSDTQYF.

The chain couples TRBV27 to TRBJ2-7, with TRBD1 matching over 7 bases. Germline values: CDR1 MNHEY, CDR2 SMNVEV (reference sequence). CDR3 length: 14 residues. The J segment lost 2 bases and the V segment lost 5 bases, leaving 6 bases of the junction unmatched. CDR3 in DNA: TGTGCCAGCAGTCTCGGACAGGTTCCCTACGAGCAGTACTTC. Translated, it gives CASSLGQVPYEQYF.

This rearrangement joins TRBV12-5 to TRBJ2-3; maybe TRBD2 (6 bases). The CDR3 is 15 residues long. The germline V gene encodes CDR1 LGHNT and CDR2 FRNRAP. The V end was cut by 2 bases, the J end by 2 bases, with 11 bases between. In nucleotides, the CDR3 is TGTGCTAGTGGTTTGCGGCGGGGATACACAGATACGCAGTATTTT. This translates into CASGLRRGYTDTQYF. Based on the CDR3 plus reference TRBV12-5 and TRBJ2-3, the full variable domain is DARVTQTPRHKVTEMGQEVTMRCQPILGHNTVFWYRQTMMQGLELLAYFRNRAPLDDSGMPKDRFSAEMPDATLATLKIQPSEPRDSAVYFCASGLRRGYTDTQYFGPGTRLTVL.

V gene TRBV20-1 combines with J gene TRBJ2-5; 8 bases agree with TRBD1. Germline-derived CDR1 and CDR2 are DFQATT and SNEGSKA (reference sequence). CDR3 length equals 14 residues. The ends lost 4 bases at V and 11 bases at J; junction bases unmatched: 15. As DNA, the CDR3 is TGCAGTGCTAATTCACCGGGACAGGTCCTTGAGCAGTACTTC. Its protein product is CSANSPGQVLEQYF.

This chain connects TRBV20-1 to TRBJ1-1, with D possibly being TRBD1 (6 bases). Looked up from germline, CDR1 is DFQATT and CDR2 is SNEGSKA (reference sequence). Trimming removed 1 base at V and 6 bases at J, with 21 bases between. The CDR3 has 16 amino acids. CDR3 protein: CSARVLPSGEHPEAFF. The CDR3 coding sequence is TGCAGTGCTAGAGTCCTCCCCTCAGGGGAGCATCCTGAAGCTTTCTTT.

The chain links TRBV27 to TRBJ1-6; D may be TRBD1 (6 bases). The CDR3 is made up of 14 amino acids. The V gene's germline CDR1 is MNHEY and CDR2 SMNVEV (reference sequence). Trimming removed 3 bases from V and 10 bases from J, with 13 bases in between. As DNA, the CDR3 is TGTGCCAGCAGTTTTGGTGGCGGGACATCACCCCTCCACTTT. This encodes CASSFGGGTSPLHF.

This chain connects TRBV7-2 to TRBJ1-4, with a tentative D call TRBD1 (6 bases). Trimming shortened V by 1 base and J by 0 bases, and 15 bases separated the two germline ends. The CDR3 runs to 18 residues. Germline V gene sequence: CDR1 SGHTA, CDR2 FQGNSA. CDR3 coding DNA: TGTGCCAGCAGCTTAGTTCCGGACAGCGTTGCAACTAATGAAAAACTGTTTTTT. It translates to CASSLVPDSVATNEKLFF.

This chain joins TRBV12-3 or TRBV12-4 and TRBJ2-1; D possibly matches TRBD1 or TRBD2 (5 bases each). Trimming stripped 5 bases from V and 10 bases from J, with 15 bases between. The CDR3 runs to 13 residues. As DNA, the CDR3 is TGTGCCAGCAGTCTTGGGGCTGAGGGGGAGCAGTTCTTC. Translating it yields CASSLGAEGEQFF.

This sequence joins TRBV7-8 and TRBJ2-7; 9 bases fit TRBD1. The trim removed 5 bases at V and 3 bases at J, leaving 11 bases unmatched. Germline-derived CDR1 and CDR2 are SGHVS and FQNEAQ. The CDR3 is 16 residues long. The CDR3 sequence: CASSPLGTGRDYEQYF. As DNA, the CDR3 is TGTGCCAGCAGCCCTCTAGGGACAGGGAGGGACTACGAGCAGTACTTC.

The V and J genes are TRBV4-2 and TRBJ2-3; TRBD2 agrees at 8 bases. Trimming removed 1 base from V and 3 bases from J; junction bases left unmatched: 3. CDR1 is LGHNA, CDR2 YNFKEQ, per germline. The CDR3 is made up of 15 amino acids. CDR3 amino acids: CASSQGRGGTDTQYF. The CDR3 DNA follows: TGTGCCAGCAGCCAAGGTCGGGGGGGTACAGATACGCAGTATTTT.

V and J are TRBV20-1 and TRBJ2-3; no firm D call. The CDR3 loop spans 14 amino acids. V shed 0 bases and J shed 6 bases, with 13 bases lying between them. CDR1 is DFQATT and CDR2 is SNEGSKA in the germline V gene (reference sequence). The DNA for the CDR3 is TGCAGTGCTAGAGATCTGACAAGGCAGGATACGCAGTATTTT. As protein: CSARDLTRQDTQYF.